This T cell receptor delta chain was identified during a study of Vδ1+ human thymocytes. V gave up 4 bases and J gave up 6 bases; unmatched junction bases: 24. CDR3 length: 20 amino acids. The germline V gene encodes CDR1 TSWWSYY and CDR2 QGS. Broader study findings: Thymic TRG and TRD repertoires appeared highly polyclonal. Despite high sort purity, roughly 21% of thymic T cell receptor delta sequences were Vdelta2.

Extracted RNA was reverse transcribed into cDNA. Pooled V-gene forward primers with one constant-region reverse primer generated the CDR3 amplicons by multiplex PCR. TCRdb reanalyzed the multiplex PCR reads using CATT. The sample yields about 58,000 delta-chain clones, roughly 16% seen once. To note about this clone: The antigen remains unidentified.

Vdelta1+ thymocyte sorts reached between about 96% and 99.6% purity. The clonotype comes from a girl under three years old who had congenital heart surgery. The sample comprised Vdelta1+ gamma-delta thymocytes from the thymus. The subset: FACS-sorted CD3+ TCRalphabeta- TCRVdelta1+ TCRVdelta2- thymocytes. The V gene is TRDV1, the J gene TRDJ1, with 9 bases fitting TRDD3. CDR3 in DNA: TGTGCTCTTGGGGTGTCCCCTCGAGCTCCTCCCTGGGGGATCTCTTATAAACTCATCTTT. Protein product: CALGVSPRAPPWGISYKLIF.